This is a list of T cell receptor beta chains from one sample in a study of blood T cell repertoires in COVID-19. Assay: immunoSEQ multiplex PCR; the TCRdb copy retains only in-frame clones and omits some. The profile covers 45,000 to 55,000 clones, with around nine tenths appearing a single time and less than 4.5% taken by the ten largest. Source material: peripheral blood. These receptors all stem from a human donor in a cohort sampled during active COVID-19. Both conserved end residues are part of each CDR3. The D gene is left open where the match is weak. Rows may omit the clone size; those that give it use once, few, many or a size class.

d_call	v_call	j_call	clone_size	cdr3_aa	cdr3_nt
TRBD2	TRBV6-4	TRBJ2-3	.	CASSVTGLAGVPYTDTQYF	TGTGCCAGCAGTGTGACGGGACTAGCGGGGGTTCCTTACACAGATACGCAGTATTTT
TRBD2	TRBV18	TRBJ2-4	.	CASSPRIGGGQNIQYF	TGTGCCAGCTCACCCCGCATCGGGGGGGGTCAAAACATTCAGTACTTC
TRBD2	TRBV7-2	TRBJ2-5	.	CASSSGLEETQYF	TGTGCCAGCAGCTCCGGACTAGAAGAGACCCAGTACTTC
TRBD1	TRBV12-3/TRBV12-4	TRBJ1-5	.	CASRGQGSQPQHF	TGTGCCAGCAGGGGACAGGGGAGTCAGCCCCAGCATTTT
.	TRBV7-2	TRBJ2-2	once	CASSLVRGSPGELFF	TGTGCCAGCAGCTTAGTAAGAGGGTCCCCCGGGGAGCTGTTTTTT
.	TRBV20-1	TRBJ2-7	.	CSARSGLEQYF	TGCAGTGCTAGATCAGGGTTAGAGCAGTACTTC
TRBD2	TRBV27	TRBJ2-3	.	CASRRGGYTDTQYF	TGTGCCTCCAGGCGGGGGGGTTACACAGATACGCAGTATTTT
.	TRBV3-1/TRBV3-2	TRBJ2-5	.	CASSKSPGGETQYF	TGTGCCAGCAGCAAATCTCCGGGCGGGGAGACCCAGTACTTC
TRBD1	TRBV6-5	TRBJ1-1	once	CASRDSLMNTEAFF	TGTGCCAGCCGGGACAGCCTCATGAACACTGAAGCTTTCTTT
TRBD2	TRBV6-6	TRBJ2-2	.	CASSPTSANTGELFF	TGTGCTAGCAGTCCTACTAGCGCGAACACCGGGGAGCTGTTTTTT
TRBD1	TRBV6-6	TRBJ2-2	few	CASSSRQGSGELFF	TGTGCCAGCAGTTCGCGACAGGGGAGCGGGGAGCTGTTTTTT
.	TRBV7-3	TRBJ1-1	.	CASSLQGGTEAFF	TGTGCCAGCAGCTTACAAGGGGGAACTGAAGCTTTCTTT
TRBD1	TRBV18	TRBJ1-5	.	CASSPRDRDQPQHF	TGTGCCAGCTCACCCCGGGACAGGGACCAGCCCCAGCATTTT
TRBD2	TRBV30	TRBJ2-2	.	CAWKSGRDGELFF	TGTGCCTGGAAGAGCGGGAGAGACGGGGAGCTGTTTTTT
.	TRBV19	TRBJ1-5	.	CASRAVTVSNQPQHF	TGTGCCAGTAGGGCGGTCACCGTTAGCAATCAGCCCCAGCATTTT
.	TRBV5-6	TRBJ2-2	.	CASSSWSTGELFF	TGTGCCAGCAGCTCATGGAGTACCGGGGAGCTGTTTTTT
.	TRBV10-3	TRBJ1-1	.	CAISESVRARTEAFF	TGTGCCATCAGTGAGTCGGTGAGGGCTAGGACTGAAGCTTTCTTT
TRBD2	TRBV2	TRBJ2-3	.	CASADGTSGIQDTQYF	TGTGCCAGCGCGGACGGGACTAGCGGGATCCAGGATACGCAGTATTTT
TRBD1	TRBV18	TRBJ1-4	.	CASSPRGQQTNEKLFF	TGTGCCAGCTCACCACGGGGACAGCAAACTAATGAAAAACTGTTTTTT
TRBD2	TRBV19	TRBJ2-1	.	CASSSTSGIFFSADNEQFF	TGTGCCAGTAGTTCGACTAGCGGGATTTTCTTTAGCGCCGACAATGAGCAGTTCTTC
TRBD1	TRBV11-1	TRBJ2-1	.	CASSPRQGAYNEQFF	TGTGCCAGCAGCCCAAGACAGGGAGCCTACAATGAGCAGTTCTTC
.	TRBV20-1	TRBJ1-1	few	CSARLRNEAFF	TGCAGTGCTAGGTTGAGGAACGAGGCTTTCTTT
TRBD2	TRBV18	TRBJ2-2	.	CASSPIIGGGDTGELFF	TGTGCCAGCTCACCAATTATAGGCGGGGGAGACACCGGGGAGCTGTTTTTT
.	TRBV5-4	TRBJ1-2	.	CASSLGGLGYTF	TGTGCCAGCAGCTTGGGCGGGCTAGGCTACACCTTC
.	TRBV19	TRBJ1-4	.	CASSIVQSLSTNEKLFF	TGTGCCAGTAGTATAGTACAGAGTTTGTCGACTAATGAAAAACTGTTTTTT
.	TRBV6-2/TRBV6-3	TRBJ1-6	.	CASGWAGANSPLHF	TGTGCCAGCGGTTGGGCAGGGGCGAATTCACCCCTCCACTTT
.	TRBV12-5	TRBJ2-5	.	CASGPGKGIVETQYF	TGTGCTAGTGGCCCGGGAAAGGGAATTGTAGAGACCCAGTACTTC
.	TRBV5-1	TRBJ1-6	once	CASSRTDNSPLHF	TGCGCCAGCAGCCGCACGGATAATTCACCCCTCCACTTT
TRBD1	TRBV5-4	TRBJ2-6	.	CASSLGGVGANVLTF	TGTGCCAGCAGCTTAGGGGGCGTTGGGGCCAACGTCCTGACTTTC
TRBD2	TRBV10-3	TRBJ2-7	.	CASKLAGESYEQYF	TGTGCCTCCAAACTAGCGGGAGAGTCCTACGAGCAGTACTTC
.	TRBV2	TRBJ2-1	once	CASGRGATGIGEQFF	TGTGCCAGCGGGCGGGGGGCGACAGGGATTGGTGAGCAGTTCTTC
.	TRBV7-6	TRBJ2-1	.	CASSAEPGSSYNEQFF	TGTGCCAGCAGCGCTGAGCCAGGTAGCTCCTACAATGAGCAGTTCTTC
TRBD2	TRBV5-5	TRBJ2-3	.	CASSLGTSGLTDTQYF	TGTGCCAGCAGCCTAGGGACTAGCGGGCTCACAGATACGCAGTATTTT
TRBD2	TRBV19	TRBJ2-1	.	CASRKGGLAGDNEQFF	TGTGCCAGTAGAAAAGGGGGGCTAGCGGGAGACAATGAGCAGTTCTTC
.	TRBV19	TRBJ1-1	.	CASSMRGAEAFF	TGTGCCAGTAGTATGCGGGGGGCTGAAGCTTTCTTT